This T cell receptor (beta chain) comes out of a study of molecular identifiers for immune sequencing clone quantification. There are a few counts of this clonotype. TCRdb reprocessed the PCR reads via MiXCR and lists one record per CDR3 protein. This table holds about 320,000 distinct CDR3 sequences, roughly 24% found once. The CDR3 is made up of 17 amino acids. V was shortened by 3 bases and J by 0 bases, with 14 bases between the two germline ends. Per germline, CDR1 KGHSH and CDR2 LQKENI. The sequence derives from a human donor in good health. Some libraries in this study had Jurkat cell RNA spiked in. This chain joins TRBV18 and TRBJ2-2; D perhaps matches TRBD1 (5 bases). The sequenced material came from naive CD8+ T cells from blood, with Jurkat cell RNA spiked in. The subset denotes: FACS-sorted CD8+CD4-CCR7+CD45RA+ naive T cells. CDR3 coding DNA: TGTGCCAGCTCACCGAGAGACAGACTCGCGAACACCGGGGAGCTGTTTTTT. This gives the protein CASSPRDRLANTGELFF.